These T cell receptor beta chains were read from a single sample in a study of CD4 T cells in relation to SARS-CoV-2 and coronaviruses. For these receptors, no antigen is known. Repertoires were generated with immunoSEQ multiplex PCR, while TCRdb's copy carries only in-frame clones and drops some. The sample contains 16,000 or so clones, 78% of which appear only once. Material: CD4+ T cells from PBMCs, cultured in vitro. The receptors here all came from a human donor in good health. Both conserved end residues are part of each CDR3. Fields, in order: D gene, J gene, clone size, V gene, CDR3 protein, CDR3 DNA. D genes are given only for firm matches. Rows give clone size only sometimes, using once, few, many, or a class for an expanded clone.

TRBD1 TRBJ1-2 . TRBV4-1 CASSQIIKQGARKGYTF TGCGCCAGCAGCCAAATAATTAAACAGGGGGCGCGTAAAGGCTACACCTTC
TRBD2 TRBJ2-1 . TRBV24-1 CATSRREIPHEQFF TGTGCCACCAGTAGGCGGGAGATACCCCATGAGCAGTTCTTC
TRBD2 TRBJ2-1 once TRBV3-1/TRBV3-2 CASSHQLAGVAFNEQFF TGTGCCAGCAGCCATCAACTAGCGGGAGTGGCTTTTAATGAGCAGTTCTTC
TRBD2 TRBJ2-1 medium-sized TRBV5-1 CASSSPSGSGYNEQFF TGCGCCAGCAGCTCCCCTAGCGGGAGCGGGTACAATGAGCAGTTCTTC
TRBD1 TRBJ1-2 . TRBV4-1 CASSQTGVAPNYGYTF TGCGCCAGCAGCCAAACAGGGGTGGCCCCTAACTATGGCTACACCTTC
. TRBJ1-1 . TRBV20-1 CSASKVDTEAFF TGCAGTGCTAGTAAGGTGGACACTGAAGCTTTCTTT
. TRBJ1-5 once TRBV25-1 CASSGTGLSQPQHF TGTGCCAGCAGTGGAACAGGGTTGTCTCAGCCCCAGCATTTT
TRBD1 TRBJ2-7 . TRBV25-1 CASSETTGQKSYEQYF TGTGCCAGCAGTGAAACCACGGGACAGAAATCCTACGAGCAGTACTTC
TRBD2 TRBJ2-3 . TRBV2 CASTPSGTRTDTQYF TGTGCCAGCACTCCTAGCGGAACTAGGACAGATACGCAGTATTTT
. TRBJ2-7 . TRBV19 CASSLDRSSSYEQYF TGTGCCAGTAGTCTCGACAGGTCTAGCTCCTACGAGCAGTACTTC
TRBD1 TRBJ2-7 . TRBV5-1 CASSPHRTGSYEQYF TGCGCCAGCAGCCCGCATAGGACAGGGTCCTACGAGCAGTACTTC
TRBD1 TRBJ1-1 . TRBV6-5 CASSFTGGGSSTEAFF TGTGCCAGCAGTTTCACAGGGGGGGGATCGAGCACTGAAGCTTTCTTT
TRBD1 TRBJ2-7 once TRBV19 CATAEPGTGDPYEQYF TGTGCCACCGCTGAGCCCGGGACAGGGGATCCCTACGAGCAGTACTTC
. TRBJ2-3 . TRBV5-6 CASSLAGDVTDTQYF TGTGCCAGCAGCTTGGCAGGGGACGTCACAGATACGCAGTATTTT
. TRBJ2-1 . TRBV18 CASSPSSSAPYNEQFF TGTGCCAGCTCACCATCGTCTAGCGCACCATACAATGAGCAGTTCTTC
. TRBJ2-7 . TRBV4-1 CASSQDLQVYYEQYF TGCGCCAGCAGCCAAGATCTACAGGTCTACTACGAGCAGTACTTC
. TRBJ2-7 . TRBV2 CASSEMGSSYEQYF TGTGCCAGCAGTGAAATGGGGTCCTCCTACGAGCAGTACTTC
. TRBJ1-6 . TRBV5-1 CTYREGPLHF TGCACCTATCGGGAGGGCCCCCTCCACTTT
. TRBJ2-7 . TRBV6-1 CASSEQGYEQYF TGTGCCAGCAGTGAACAGGGATACGAGCAGTACTTC
TRBD1 TRBJ2-7 few TRBV25-1 CASSKLGDRGSYEQYF TGTGCCAGCAGTAAATTGGGGGACAGGGGGTCCTACGAGCAGTACTTC
TRBD1 TRBJ1-2 . TRBV3-1/TRBV3-2 CASSQETGGGYGYTF TGTGCCAGCAGCCAAGAGACAGGGGGCGGCTATGGCTACACCTTC
. TRBJ1-1 . TRBV7-3 CASSLNGGEAFF TGTGCCAGCAGCTTAAATGGGGGGGAAGCTTTCTTT
. TRBJ1-3 . TRBV9 CASSSTSSGNTIYF TGTGCCAGCAGCTCCACGAGCTCTGGAAACACCATATATTTT
. TRBJ1-1 . TRBV29-1 CSVGQGWGTEAFF TGCAGCGTTGGCCAGGGGTGGGGCACTGAAGCTTTCTTT
. TRBJ1-4 once TRBV20-1 CSASRNRELEKLFF TGCAGTGCTAGTAGGAACAGGGAGCTTGAAAAACTGTTTTTT
. TRBJ2-7 . TRBV5-6 CASSLRTYSPYEQYF TGTGCCAGCAGCTTAAGGACTTACTCGCCCTACGAGCAGTACTTC
. TRBJ1-1 . TRBV24-1 CATSEKSNTEAFF TGTGCCACCAGTGAGAAGTCTAACACTGAAGCTTTCTTT
. TRBJ2-7 . TRBV7-9 CASSFFGEQYF TGTGCCAGCAGCTTTTTCGGGGAGCAGTACTTC
TRBD1 TRBJ2-5 . TRBV29-1 CSVKQGASETQYF TGCAGCGTGAAACAGGGGGCCTCAGAGACCCAGTACTTC
TRBD1 TRBJ1-2 . TRBV18 CASSPTGTGYNYGYTF TGTGCCAGCTCACCCACAGGGACAGGTTATAACTATGGCTACACCTTC
. TRBJ1-1 . TRBV5-1 CASSSGARVQTEAFF TGCGCCAGCAGCTCTGGCGCCAGGGTTCAAACTGAAGCTTTCTTT
TRBD1 TRBJ1-2 . TRBV9 CASSVYRGHTGYTF TGTGCCAGCAGCGTCTACAGGGGGCATACTGGCTACACCTTC
. TRBJ1-4 few TRBV30 CAWAAREKLFF TGTGCCTGGGCGGCGCGGGAAAAACTGTTTTTT